This T cell receptor (beta chain) was profiled in a study of CD8+CD57+ T cells in acquired aplastic anemia. Overall study context: When averaged, DNA from sorted CD4+ and CD8+ cells came to around 3.1 ug.

On this clonotype itself: Its specificity is not known.

The authors sequenced patients whose flow cytometry had shown CD8+CD57+ cell expansion. There were no patients without severe acquired aplastic anemia. TCR beta VDJ and CDR3 profiling used genomic DNA as template. Each CDR3 protein is one row after TCRdb ran MiXCR on the reads. The table shows some 170,000 distinct CDR3 sequences, with roughly 65% occurring only once. Whole-study results and caveats: Nearly 30 CD8+ CDR3 sequences were shared between patients and controls.

This TCR derives from a human donor with aplastic anemia. Material for sequencing was sorted CD4+, CD8+, or CD8+CD57+ T cells (not recorded which) from PBMCs.

The CDR3 DNA sequence: TGCGCCAGCAGCAGACGGCTCCCGGGGGACGAGCAGTACTTC. Amino acid sequence: CASSRRLPGDEQYF. The rearrangement uses TRBV5-1 and TRBJ2-7, with a weak D call TRBD2 (6 bases). The ends were cut back, 4 bases at V and 5 bases at J, with 16 bases in the middle. Germline V gene sequence: CDR1 SGHRS, CDR2 YFSETQ. The CDR3 is 14 residues long.